These 11 T cell receptor beta chains were all obtained from the same sample, sequenced in a study of blood T cells in healthy people across ages. For the second PCR, which ran for about 6 to 11 cycles, a sample-barcoded 5' primer and a J-beta primer mix were used. TCRdb reanalysed the 5' RACE reads using MiXCR and keeps one entry per CDR3 protein. The table lists 1.5 million or so distinct CDR3 sequences, 42% of them singletons. Sequencing used blood. These receptors originate from a young woman in good health.

This clonotype was observed a few times. CDR3 sequence: CASSYGAGTDTQYF. CDR3 nucleotide sequence: TGTGCCAGCAGTTACGGGGCTGGCACAGATACGCAGTATTTT. V usage is TRBV6-5 and J usage is TRBJ2-3; D is possibly TRBD1 (5 bases). CDR1 MNHEY and CDR2 SVGAGI come from the germline V gene. Between the trimmed V and J ends, which lost 2 bases and 1 base, there was a span of 7 bases. CDR3 length: 14 residues.

This chain links TRBV7-2 with TRBJ2-2; D may be TRBD1 (5 bases). This CDR3 region has 16 residues. The germline V and J ends were trimmed by 5 bases and 0 bases, with 13 bases remaining between them. Germline V gives CDR1 SGHTA, CDR2 FQGNSA. The CDR3 reads CASSRRRGSNTGELFF. CDR3 bases: TGTGCCAGCAGCCGCCGTAGGGGATCGAACACCGGGGAGCTGTTTTTT.

This clonotype was detected ten times or more. The rearrangement uses TRBV4-1 and TRBJ2-1; possibly TRBD1 or TRBD2 for D (5 bases each). Germline CDR1 and CDR2: MGHRA and YSYEKL. Deletions cut 4 bases from V and 5 bases from J, with 6 bases between. The CDR3 extends over 12 amino acids. DNA for the CDR3: TGCGCCAGCAGCCCGGGACACAATGAGCAGTTCTTC. Protein sequence: CASSPGHNEQFF.

The count of this clonotype is one. The V and J genes are TRBV20-1 and TRBJ2-4; D gene uncertain. Trimming left V 0 bases short and J 0 bases short, with 9 bases between. CDR3 size: 15 residues. CDR1 is DFQATT, CDR2 SNEGSKA, per germline (reference sequence). The CDR3 coding sequence is TGCAGTGCTAGAGATGGGTCACTAGCCAAAAACATTCAGTACTTC. This translates into CSARDGSLAKNIQYF.

The chain carries TRBV30 and TRBJ1-5, with no clear D. CDR1 GTSNPN and CDR2 SVGIG come from the germline V gene (reference sequence). The CDR3 is 13 residues long. V dropped 3 bases and J dropped 9 bases, with 15 bases sitting between them. CDR3 nucleotide sequence: TGTGCCTGGAGGATTGGCATAACATCGCCCCAGCATTTT. Protein sequence: CAWRIGITSPQHF.

About this clonotype: The junction does not match germline at one end; this may be a read error. This chain joins TRBV29-1 and TRBJ1-2; TRBD1 is a possible D gene (6 bases). There are 13 residues in the CDR3. The germline gives CDR1 SQVTM, CDR2 ANQGSEA. CDR3 DNA: TGCGGCGTTGAGGATGGGAGGGGGAGAGGCTACACCTTC. This codes for CGVEDGRGRGYTF.

The CDR3 loop is CSARASGTQETQYF. Here the CDR3 DNA reads TGCAGTGCTAGAGCTAGCGGTACCCAAGAGACCCAGTACTTC. The chain has TRBV20-1 and TRBJ2-5; 7 nucleotides match TRBD2. V was clipped by 1 base and J by 1 base; unmatched bases: 3. The length of the CDR3 is 14 residues. Germline V gene sequence: CDR1 DFQATT, CDR2 SNEGSKA (reference sequence).

The chain uses TRBV7-2 and TRBJ2-7; 10 positions match TRBD2. Near its end, the DNA agrees better with TRBJ2-5, so the J call may be wrong. Germline-derived CDR1 and CDR2 are SGHTA and FQGNSA. The CDR3 totals 13 residues. CDR3 sequence reads: CASSPSGSETQYF. DNA for the CDR3: TGTGCCAGCAGCCCTAGCGGGAGTGAGACCCAGTACTTC.

This clonotype was seen a few times. The chain joins TRBV29-1 to TRBJ1-2, with D unclear. The CDR3 extends over 11 amino acids. Germline V lookup: CDR1 SQVTM, CDR2 ANQGSEA. The V end lost 7 bases, the J end lost 2 bases, and 8 bases lay between the germline ends. The CDR3 nucleotides read TGCAGCGGATACGGAAACTATGGCTACACCTTC. It specifies CSGYGNYGYTF.

Regarding this clonotype: The junction and the germline gene differ at one end; a read error may be behind it. The J gene is TRBJ2-5, the V gene TRBV19, with TRBD1 matching 9 bases. CDR3 length: 12 residues. Germline V gene data show CDR1 as LNHDA and CDR2 as SQIVND (reference sequence). The CDR3 reads CAAGTGQETQYF. As DNA, the CDR3 is TGTGCTGCCGGGACAGGGCAAGAGACTCAGTACTTC.

This sequence joins TRBV7-8 and TRBJ2-3, with D perhaps matching TRBD1 (5 bases). Trimming took 3 bases from V and 3 from J, leaving 16 bases between them. The CDR3 is made up of 16 amino acids. Germline loops: CDR1 SGHVS, CDR2 FQNEAQ. The CDR3 DNA reads as TGTGCCAGCAGCTTGGGTCATTCAGGGTTGACAGATACGCAGTATTTT. It translates to CASSLGHSGLTDTQYF.